Listed below are T cell receptor beta chains from one sample, sequenced in a study of T cells in Graves' hyperthyroidism and ophthalmopathy. TCRdb independently ran MiXCR on the multiplex PCR reads; one entry per CDR3 protein. The sample has more than 500,000 distinct CDR3 sequences; about half are singletons. The specimen was peripheral blood or thyroid tissue (not recorded which). The receptors originated from an adult woman with Graves' disease, either hyperthyroidism or ophthalmopathy (not recorded which). The CDR3 runs from the conserved cysteine through the conserved F or W. Each record gives: V gene, CDR3 length, J gene, CDR3 protein.

V: TRBV24-1
length: 18
J: TRBJ1-5
CDR3: CATSDRTGSLQMVSPQHF

V: TRBV7-9
length: 14
J: TRBJ2-7
CDR3: CACTRGQGSYEQYF

V: TRBV20-1
length: 15
J: TRBJ1-1
CDR3: CSARDSNPGQVEAFF

V: TRBV20-1
length: 15
J: TRBJ1-5
CDR3: CSAHPTGQPNQPQHF

V: TRBV11-2
length: 15
J: TRBJ2-6
CDR3: CASPGDRAGANVLTF

V: TRBV10-3
length: 14
J: TRBJ1-6
CDR3: CAISDRTGPAGLHF

V: TRBV5-6
length: 15
J: TRBJ2-7
CDR3: CASSLVVGSSYEQYF

V: TRBV20-1
length: 12
J: TRBJ2-5
CDR3: CSAGGRGETQYF

V: TRBV24-1
length: 15
J: TRBJ2-5
CDR3: CATSDLTGDQETQYF

V: TRBV19
length: 15
J: TRBJ1-2
CDR3: CASSGPGVDNYGYTF

V: TRBV29-1
length: 13
J: TRBJ1-2
CDR3: CSVSTGGGYGYTF

V: TRBV6-5
length: 13
J: TRBJ2-1
CDR3: CASSYTTGSEQFF

V: TRBV2
length: 15
J: TRBJ2-7
CDR3: CASSEAAAGANEQYF

V: TRBV11-2
length: 15
J: TRBJ2-5
CDR3: CASSRETSDQETQYF

V: TRBV3-1
length: 13
J: TRBJ2-5
CDR3: CASSQGLGETQYF